The following is a T cell receptor (beta chain) sequence with its context. This sample is drawn from a study of blood T cell repertoires in COVID-19. The V segment lost 0 bases and the J segment 3 bases; nucleotides outside the gene matches: 9. Germline values: CDR1 LGHNA, CDR2 YNFKEQ. CDR3 length: 18 amino acids. Method: immunoSEQ multiplex PCR; TCRdb's copy keeps in-frame clones and lacks some. The sample has more than 95,000 clones; roughly nine tenths are singletons. The clonotype comes from a man aged 65-85 years who had recovered from COVID-19. The sequenced sample consisted of peripheral blood. This sequence joins TRBV4-2 and TRBJ2-2; 8 bases agree with TRBD2. In DNA form, the CDR3 reads TGTGCCAGCAGCCAAGATCCCAGCGGGAGCGGATACACCGGGGAGCTGTTTTTT. It translates to CASSQDPSGSGYTGELFF.